Listed here are 13 T cell receptor beta chains from one sample, sequenced in a study of T cell repertoires in cytomegalovirus infection (dated by TCRdb to about 2019). This sample was sequenced with an Illumina HiSeq 1500. TCRdb trimmed the raw reads at Q25, called clones with MiXCR and kept productive beta chains. Every distinct CDR3 protein forms one entry, paired with its most common genes and DNA. This sample has roughly 51,000 distinct CDR3 sequences in its table, and about 18% of those were observed once. The top ten clones comprise about a quarter of the sample. The treatment or condition label of this sample denotes: in vitro stimulation with specific CMV peptide epitopes to enrich CMV-specific T cells. Antigens of these TCRs are unknown. The sequenced sample was CD8+ T cells from cultured PBMCs, obtained from culture after CMV antigen stimulation. The receptors here all came from a human donor in good health (CMV status not recorded). Some clones in this sample may be carry-over from other donors' samples.

The gene calls are TRBV12-3 or TRBV12-4 and TRBJ1-5; D is possibly TRBD1 (5 bases). CDR3 length: 13 residues. Trimming took off 5 bases at V and 4 bases at J, with 9 bases between the two ends. The CDR3 sequence: CASSPPGNQPQHF. CDR3 coding DNA: TGTGCCAGCAGTCCCCCAGGGAATCAGCCCCAGCATTTT.

This clonotype was seen a few times. The rearrangement uses TRBV12-5 and TRBJ1-3; D is uncertain. Trimming stripped 7 bases from V and 4 bases from J, with 14 bases between. The V gene's germline CDR1 is LGHNT and CDR2 FRNRAP. CDR3 size: 14 residues. CDR3 bases: TGTGCTAGTGTCCTAAGTCTGCCCGGAAACACCATATATTTT. Residues: CASVLSLPGNTIYF.

This clonotype was observed a few times. V and J are TRBV19 and TRBJ1-5; D is unclear. Looked up from germline, CDR1 is LNHDA and CDR2 is SQIVND (reference sequence). V was clipped by 6 bases and J by 1 base, with 10 bases between them. This CDR3 has 14 residues. The CDR3 nucleotides read TGTGCCAGTAGCACTGTAGGGAGCAATCAGCCCCAGCATTTT. Amino acids: CASSTVGSNQPQHF.

The V gene is TRBV11-2, the J gene TRBJ2-7; 8 bases line up with TRBD1. From germline, CDR1 is SGHAT and CDR2 FQNNGV. V shed 5 bases and J 2 bases; nucleotides not matched to a gene: 2. There are 13 residues in the CDR3. Here the CDR3 reads CASSPGGPYEQYF. The DNA of the CDR3 is TGTGCCAGCAGCCCAGGGGGCCCCTACGAGCAGTACTTC.

The chain combines TRBV5-6 with TRBJ1-1, with a tentative D call TRBD1 (6 bases). Germline assignment: CDR1 SGHDT and CDR2 YYEEEE. V was cut by 0 bases and J by 4 bases, with 10 bases left in between. The length of the CDR3 is 14 residues. The CDR3 DNA is TGTGCCAGCAGCTTGGTCGGCAGGGGCACTGAAGCTTTCTTT. It translates to CASSLVGRGTEAFF.

The V call is TRBV11-2, the J call TRBJ1-5; TRBD1 is a possible D gene (5 bases). The CDR3 covers 14 residues. Germline values: CDR1 SGHAT, CDR2 FQNNGV. V was trimmed by 5 bases and J by 6 bases, leaving 14 bases between them. CDR3 sequence reads: CASSPQGGGQPQHF. The CDR3 nucleotides read TGTGCCAGCAGCCCCCAAGGCGGGGGTCAGCCCCAGCATTTT.

The gene calls are TRBV27 and TRBJ2-5; D gene unclear. V was cut by 2 bases and J by 1 base, with 11 bases left in between. Germline-derived CDR1 and CDR2 are MNHEY and SMNVEV (reference sequence). The CDR3 is made up of 15 amino acids. CDR3 loop: CASSLRRVSQETQYF. In nucleotides, the CDR3 is TGTGCCAGCAGTTTAAGACGAGTAAGCCAAGAGACCCAGTACTTC.

This clonotype was recorded a few times. The chain links TRBV7-8 to TRBJ2-7; TRBD1 matches 7 bases. Germline values: CDR1 SGHVS, CDR2 FQNEAQ. The CDR3 has 14 residues. The J segment lost 0 bases and the V segment lost 4 bases, leaving 3 bases of the junction unmatched. CDR3 sequence reads: CASSYRGSSYEQYF. CDR3 sequence (DNA): TGTGCCAGCAGCTACAGGGGCAGCTCCTACGAGCAGTACTTC.

The chain recombines TRBV27 with TRBJ2-1, with TRBD2 identical over 7 bases. The CDR3 consists of 15 residues. J gave up 5 bases and V 5 bases, and 9 bases lay outside the gene matches. CDR1 is MNHEY and CDR2 is SMNVEV in the germline V gene (reference sequence). CDR3: CASSPSPSGDNEQFF. The CDR3, as DNA: TGTGCCAGCAGTCCCTCCCCTAGCGGAGACAATGAGCAGTTCTTC.

In this sample, this clonotype turned up a few times. The genes are TRBV6-2 or TRBV6-3 and TRBJ2-7; no definite D call. The CDR3 runs 14 residues. Trimming shortened V by 7 bases and J by 5 bases, and 18 bases separated the two germline ends. Germline V gene sequence: CDR1 MNHEY, CDR2 SVGEGT. The CDR3 nucleotides read TGTGCCAGCACCCCGACATGGGTCGGCCACGAGCAGTACTTC. Amino acid sequence: CASTPTWVGHEQYF.

Only a few counts were recorded for this clonotype. The chain carries TRBV6-2 or TRBV6-3 and TRBJ2-7; tentatively, D is TRBD1 (7 bases). Germline CDR1 MNHEY, CDR2 SVGEGT. The germline V and J ends were trimmed by 7 bases and 5 bases, with 15 bases remaining between them. The CDR3 runs 13 residues. CDR3 loop: CASTGGGGDEQYF. The CDR3, as DNA: TGTGCCAGCACAGGAGGAGGGGGCGACGAGCAGTACTTC.

The chain is built from TRBV28 and TRBJ2-7; D remains ambiguous. This CDR3 contains 14 residues. V was cut by 1 base and J by 5 bases, with 12 bases left in between. Germline CDR1 MDHEN, CDR2 SYDVKM. CDR3 DNA sequence: TGTGCCAGCAGTTTATACGGACCCGTTAACGAGCAGTACTTC. It codes for CASSLYGPVNEQYF. The full variable domain, completed using reference TRBV28 and TRBJ2-7, is DVKVTQSSRYLVKRTGEKVFLECVQDMDHENMFWYRQDPGLGLRLIYFSYDVKMKEKGDIPEGYSVSREKKERFSLILESASTNQTSMYLCASSLYGPVNEQYFGPGTRLTVT.

The chain joins TRBV7-2 to TRBJ2-1; a possible D gene is TRBD1 (7 bases). This CDR3 is 12 amino acids long. CDR1 is SGHTA, CDR2 FQGNSA, per germline. The V and J ends lost 7 bases and 7 bases respectively, with 11 bases between them. The CDR3 bases are TGTGCCAGCAACCCAGGGGGGAATGAGCAGTTCTTC. Amino acid sequence: CASNPGGNEQFF.